A selection of T cell receptor beta chains follows, all from one sample in a study of T cell clones after liver transplantation. The protocol was immunoSEQ multiplex PCR, while the TCRdb copy is restricted to in-frame clones and leaves out a portion. The sample has about 72,000 clones, 90% seen once; the top ten hold 2% to 3%. This specimen was CD4+ T cells from blood, taken before liver transplant. The receptors were gathered from a human donor who received a liver transplant. The CDR3 runs from the conserved cysteine through the conserved F or W. Each record gives: J gene, V gene, D gene, clone size, CDR3 protein, CDR3 DNA. The D gene is left open where the match is weak. The size of a clone is reported for some rows only, either as once, few or many, or as a class for expanded clones.

>TRBJ2-1|TRBV29-1|.|.
CSGFSGANNEQFF
TGCAGCGGTTTTAGCGGAGCTAACAATGAGCAGTTCTTC
>TRBJ1-6|TRBV29-1|.|.
CSVSEGYNSPLHF
TGCAGCGTTTCGGAGGGCTATAATTCACCCCTCCACTTT
>TRBJ2-2|TRBV2|.|.
CASRVELAGELFF
TGTGCCAGCAGGGTGGAGTTGGCCGGGGAGCTGTTTTTT
>TRBJ2-3|TRBV7-2|.|.
CASSSYIADTQYF
TGTGCCAGCAGCTCTTACATCGCAGATACGCAGTATTTT
>TRBJ1-2|TRBV6-4|TRBD1|.
CASTRQGRHGYTF
TGTGCCAGCACCAGACAGGGGCGGCATGGCTACACCTTC
>TRBJ2-3|TRBV19|TRBD2|.
CASNPSGRTDTQYF
TGTGCCAGTAACCCTAGCGGGAGAACAGATACGCAGTATTTT
>TRBJ2-1|TRBV5-1|TRBD2|.
CASSSGLAGDISSYNEQFF
TGCGCCAGCAGCTCCGGACTAGCGGGAGATATAAGCTCCTACAATGAGCAGTTCTTC
>TRBJ2-2|TRBV11-1|.|.
CASTPRYGWNTGELFF
TGTGCCAGCACCCCCCGGTACGGGTGGAACACCGGGGAGCTGTTTTTT
>TRBJ2-7|TRBV28|TRBD2|.
CASRDTSGSYEQYF
TGTGCCAGCAGGGACACTAGCGGGAGCTACGAGCAGTACTTC
>TRBJ2-7|TRBV19|.|.
CASSIEIGRGSYEQYF
TGTGCCAGTAGTATAGAGATCGGGCGGGGATCCTACGAGCAGTACTTC
>TRBJ2-7|TRBV6-1|TRBD2|.
CASSRAGATYEQYF
TGTGCCAGCAGTAGAGCGGGAGCCACCTACGAGCAGTACTTC
>TRBJ2-3|TRBV4-3|TRBD2|.
CASSQDLGGAGTDTQYF
TGCGCCAGCAGCCAAGATCTGGGAGGGGCGGGCACAGATACGCAGTATTTT
>TRBJ1-2|TRBV6-6|.|.
CASSPTIVFGAYGYTF
TGTGCCAGCAGTCCTACGATCGTTTTTGGGGCCTATGGCTACACCTTC
>TRBJ2-2|TRBV2|.|once
CASQPPSSMSTGELFF
TGTGCCAGCCAACCGCCGAGTAGCATGAGCACCGGGGAGCTGTTTTTT
>TRBJ2-2|TRBV11-2|.|.
CAQRPGTSNTGELFF
TGTGCCCAAAGACCCGGGACTTCTAACACCGGGGAGCTGTTTTTT
>TRBJ2-3|TRBV27|.|.
CASRKTSRVDTQYF
TGTGCCAGCAGGAAGACTAGTCGGGTAGATACGCAGTATTTT
>TRBJ1-2|TRBV5-6|.|.
CASSSGTVDGYTF
TGTGCCAGCAGCTCCGGGACTGTGGATGGCTACACCTTC
>TRBJ1-5|TRBV29-1|TRBD1|.
CSVEEEGQGGQPQHF
TGCAGCGTTGAAGAGGAGGGACAGGGCGGTCAGCCCCAGCATTTT
>TRBJ2-1|TRBV5-1|.|once
CASSLAVEGLGEQFF
TGCGCCAGCAGCTTGGCCGTGGAGGGCCTGGGTGAGCAGTTCTTC
>TRBJ2-3|TRBV27|.|.
CASSAGRPSDTQYF
TGTGCCAGCAGTGCGGGACGCCCTTCAGATACGCAGTATTTT
>TRBJ2-3|TRBV7-2|.|.
CASSLQTTNTDTQYF
TGTGCCAGCAGCTTGCAGACTACCAACACAGATACGCAGTATTTT
>TRBJ2-7|TRBV28|.|once
CASSSFRYEQYF
TGTGCCAGCAGTTCGTTTAGGTACGAGCAGTACTTC
>TRBJ2-7|TRBV2|.|.
CASVLDRHSYEQYF
TGTGCCAGCGTTCTGGACCGACACTCCTACGAGCAGTACTTC
>TRBJ1-1|TRBV9|TRBD1|.
CASSVVGTGPSAEAFF
TGTGCCAGCAGCGTAGTGGGGACAGGTCCATCCGCTGAAGCTTTCTTT
>TRBJ2-7|TRBV7-2|.|once
CASSPPGYEQYF
TGTGCCAGCAGCCCCCCTGGTTACGAGCAGTACTTC
>TRBJ2-7|TRBV28|.|.
CASSLMGQEQYF
TGTGCCAGCAGTTTGATGGGACAAGAGCAGTACTTC
>TRBJ1-5|TRBV27|.|.
CASSLGLNSNQPQHF
TGTGCCAGCAGTTTGGGACTCAATAGCAATCAGCCCCAGCATTTT
>TRBJ1-2|TRBV23-1|TRBD1|.
CASSQNGDSFDGYTF
TGCGCCAGCAGTCAAAATGGGGACAGTTTCGATGGCTACACCTTC
>TRBJ2-3|TRBV6-1|.|.
CASSRTSSTDTQYF
TGTGCCAGCAGCCGGACTTCTAGCACAGATACGCAGTATTTT
>TRBJ2-7|TRBV5-1|.|many
CASSLAGRTSEQYF
TGCGCCAGCAGCTTGGCCGGACGGACCTCCGAGCAGTACTTC
>TRBJ1-2|TRBV7-6|.|.
CASSSRGDGYTF
TGTGCCAGCAGCTCGAGGGGAGATGGCTACACCTTC
>TRBJ1-1|TRBV11-3|.|.
CASSAQQGTTEAFF
TGTGCCAGCAGCGCGCAACAGGGTACCACTGAAGCTTTCTTT
>TRBJ2-1|TRBV29-1|TRBD2|.
CSVVLAGVNEQFF
TGCAGCGTTGTTCTAGCGGGAGTTAATGAGCAGTTCTTC
>TRBJ2-1|TRBV29-1|.|.
CSVTTSYNEQFF
TGCAGCGTCACGACCTCATACAATGAGCAGTTCTTC
>TRBJ2-7|TRBV28|.|.
CASSFTQAPGDEQYF
TGTGCCAGCAGTTTCACACAGGCGCCCGGGGACGAGCAGTACTTC
>TRBJ2-7|TRBV29-1|.|once
CSVVRDGPSYEQYF
TGCAGCGTTGTACGGGACGGCCCCTCCTACGAGCAGTACTTC
>TRBJ2-3|TRBV6-5|.|.
CASSQRGGTDTQYF
TGTGCCAGCAGTCAGAGGGGAGGCACAGATACGCAGTATTTT
>TRBJ1-5|TRBV19|TRBD1|.
CASSVDRGGGQPQHF
TGTGCCAGTAGTGTCGACAGGGGCGGAGGGCAGCCCCAGCATTTT
>TRBJ2-1|TRBV9|TRBD2|once
CASSPGLAGGWQFF
TGTGCCAGCAGCCCCGGACTAGCGGGAGGGTGGCAGTTCTTC
>TRBJ1-1|TRBV28|.|few
CASRRGQRTEAFF
TGTGCCAGCAGGCGAGGACAGAGGACTGAAGCTTTCTTT
>TRBJ2-5|TRBV27|TRBD2|.
CASSFPPTTSGGLSMETQYF
TGTGCCAGCAGTTTCCCCCCTACTACTAGCGGCGGGTTATCAATGGAGACCCAGTACTTC
>TRBJ2-5|TRBV5-5|.|.
CASSLEGGRETQYF
TGTGCCAGCAGCTTGGAAGGGGGTCGAGAGACCCAGTACTTC
>TRBJ2-7|TRBV5-4|.|once
CASSSTYEQYF
TGTGCCAGCAGCTCAACCTACGAGCAGTACTTC
>TRBJ2-2|TRBV6-5|TRBD2|.
CASISGPNTGELFF
TGTGCCAGCATTAGCGGGCCGAACACCGGGGAGCTGTTTTTT
>TRBJ1-5|TRBV6-5|TRBD1|.
CASSRQGKGNQPQHF
TGTGCCAGCAGCCGACAGGGAAAGGGCAATCAGCCCCAGCATTTT
>TRBJ1-5|TRBV18|TRBD1|.
CASSPGQGFGQPQHF
TGTGCCAGCTCACCGGGACAGGGTTTTGGTCAGCCCCAGCATTTT
>TRBJ1-2|TRBV5-4|.|.
CASSLDEFRTIYGYTF
TGTGCCAGCAGCTTAGATGAATTCCGGACAATTTATGGCTACACCTTC
>TRBJ2-5|TRBV11-3|.|.
CASSLETRMGVRETQYF
TGTGCCAGCAGCTTAGAGACCAGGATGGGCGTCCGGGAGACCCAGTACTTC
>TRBJ1-1|TRBV5-1|.|.
CASSGRVATEAFF
TGCGCCAGCAGCGGGCGGGTGGCCACTGAAGCTTTCTTT
>TRBJ1-2|TRBV7-9|.|many
CASSSPSGNYGYTF
TGTGCCAGCAGCTCACCCTCAGGGAACTATGGCTACACCTTC
>TRBJ2-7|TRBV30|TRBD1|.
CAWSADRGNEQYF
TGTGCCTGGAGTGCGGACAGGGGCAACGAGCAGTACTTC